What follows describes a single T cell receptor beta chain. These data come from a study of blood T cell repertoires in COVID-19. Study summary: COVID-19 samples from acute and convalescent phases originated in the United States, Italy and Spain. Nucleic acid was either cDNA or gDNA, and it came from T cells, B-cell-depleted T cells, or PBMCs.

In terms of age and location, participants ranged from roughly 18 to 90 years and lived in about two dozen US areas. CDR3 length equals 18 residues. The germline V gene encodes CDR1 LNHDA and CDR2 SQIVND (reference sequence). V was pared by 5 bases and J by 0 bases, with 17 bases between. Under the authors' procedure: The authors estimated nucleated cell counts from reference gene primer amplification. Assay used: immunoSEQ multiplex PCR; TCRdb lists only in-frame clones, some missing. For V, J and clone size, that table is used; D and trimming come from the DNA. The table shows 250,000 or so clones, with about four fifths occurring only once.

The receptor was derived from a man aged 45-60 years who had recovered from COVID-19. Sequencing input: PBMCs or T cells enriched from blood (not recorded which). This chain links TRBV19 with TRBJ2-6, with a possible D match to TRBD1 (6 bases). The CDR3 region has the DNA TGTGCCAGTAGTCCGCGGGTAAGAGGGGGCTCTGGGGCCAACGTCCTGACTTTC. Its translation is CASSPRVRGGSGANVLTF.